The rows below give T cell receptor beta chains drawn from one sample of a study of blood T cell repertoires in COVID-19. This table comes from immunoSEQ multiplex PCR, and its TCRdb copy is limited to in-frame clones, with some not included. The profile covers approximately 230,000 clones, with about 91% appearing a single time and roughly 6% taken by the ten largest. Specimen: peripheral blood. These receptors all stem from a woman aged 30 to 39 with COVID-19, enrolled during active disease. Each CDR3 is given with its conserved first and last residue. The order of the fields is J gene, clone size, V gene, D gene, CDR3 protein, CDR3 DNA. A D gene is named only where the DNA matches it firmly. Clone size, where shown, is once, few, many, or a class for clones that have expanded.

TRBJ2-3	-	TRBV6-5	TRBD2	CASKASGPTDTQYF	TGTGCCAGCAAAGCTAGCGGGCCCACAGATACGCAGTATTTT
TRBJ2-3	-	TRBV9	-	CASSVGGADTQYF	TGTGCCAGCAGCGTAGGAGGTGCAGATACGCAGTATTTT
TRBJ2-3	-	TRBV19	-	CASSIIGQASTDTQYF	TGTGCCAGTAGTATAATAGGCCAGGCGAGCACAGATACGCAGTATTTT
TRBJ1-4	-	TRBV14	-	CASSQRYDWNEKLFF	TGTGCCAGCAGCCAAAGATACGACTGGAACGAAAAACTGTTTTTT
TRBJ1-5	-	TRBV15	-	CATSVRLGQPQHF	TGTGCCACCAGCGTCAGGTTAGGTCAGCCCCAGCATTTT
TRBJ1-6	-	TRBV10-3	TRBD1	CATGQGAGYNSPLHF	TGTGCCACCGGACAGGGGGCGGGCTATAATTCACCCCTCCACTTT
TRBJ2-7	-	TRBV25-1	TRBD1	CASSEGTGAYEQYF	TGTGCCAGCAGTGAAGGGACAGGCGCCTACGAGCAGTACTTC
TRBJ1-2	-	TRBV25-1	TRBD1	CASSDQGAGKGYTF	TGTGCCAGCAGTGATCAGGGGGCAGGAAAGGGCTACACCTTC
TRBJ2-4	-	TRBV30	-	CAWTPGGSKNIQYF	TGTGCCTGGACCCCAGGCGGGTCCAAAAACATTCAGTACTTC
TRBJ2-5	-	TRBV29-1	TRBD1	CSVGLTGGQETQYF	TGCAGCGTTGGTCTAACAGGGGGTCAAGAGACCCAGTACTTC
TRBJ2-1	once	TRBV9	-	CASTGAFGEQFF	TGTGCCAGCACGGGAGCTTTTGGTGAGCAGTTCTTC
TRBJ2-1	once	TRBV27	-	CASSPQDSSYNEQFF	TGTGCCAGCAGCCCCCAGGACAGCTCCTACAATGAGCAGTTCTTC
TRBJ2-5	-	TRBV11-3	-	CASSLGLVGELETQYF	TGTGCCAGCAGCTTAGGGCTCGTAGGGGAATTAGAGACCCAGTACTTC
TRBJ2-1	-	TRBV9	TRBD2	CASSTLAGWDNEQFF	TGTGCCAGCAGCACGCTAGCGGGATGGGACAATGAGCAGTTCTTC
TRBJ2-1	-	TRBV5-1	TRBD1	CASSFTPGQAPDSSYNEQFF	TGCGCCAGCAGCTTTACCCCGGGACAGGCCCCCGACAGCTCCTACAATGAGCAGTTCTTC
TRBJ2-1	once	TRBV10-3	TRBD1	CAISEEDRGVDNEQFF	TGTGCCATCAGTGAAGAGGACAGGGGAGTGGACAATGAGCAGTTCTTC
TRBJ1-5	-	TRBV2	TRBD1	CASSRGQGDQPQHF	TGTGCCAGCAGCCGTGGGCAGGGGGATCAGCCCCAGCATTTT
TRBJ1-5	once	TRBV10-3	-	CAISEDRDWSNQPQHF	TGTGCCATCAGTGAGGACCGGGACTGGAGCAATCAGCCCCAGCATTTT
TRBJ1-4	-	TRBV6-5	-	CATSGDVNEKLFF	TGTGCCACCTCGGGGGACGTTAATGAAAAACTGTTTTTT
TRBJ2-3	-	TRBV7-2	TRBD2	CASSPGVSGRARADTQYF	TGTGCCAGCAGCCCAGGAGTTAGCGGGAGGGCCCGGGCAGATACGCAGTATTTT
TRBJ2-3	-	TRBV5-1	TRBD1	CASSLRQGGSTDTQYF	TGCGCCAGCAGCTTACGACAGGGGGGTAGCACAGATACGCAGTATTTT
TRBJ2-7	-	TRBV7-9	-	CASSSWSYEQYF	TGTGCCAGCAGCTCCTGGAGCTACGAGCAGTACTTC
TRBJ2-1	-	TRBV19	TRBD2	CASSLAGLGNYNEQFF	TGTGCCAGTAGTCTAGCGGGATTGGGCAACTACAATGAGCAGTTCTTC
TRBJ2-7	-	TRBV5-6	-	CASSPVRGFYEQYF	TGTGCCAGCAGCCCCGTGAGAGGGTTCTACGAGCAGTACTTC
TRBJ1-1	-	TRBV27	-	CASSLTGVDTEAFF	TGTGCCAGCAGTTTAACCGGGGTTGACACTGAAGCTTTCTTT
TRBJ2-3	-	TRBV19	-	CATTRTRGTDTQYF	TGTGCCACCACTCGGACACGAGGCACAGATACGCAGTATTTT
TRBJ2-5	-	TRBV7-8	-	CASSLESAGLQETQYF	TGTGCCAGCAGCTTAGAAAGCGCGGGTCTTCAAGAGACCCAGTACTTC
TRBJ1-3	-	TRBV28	-	CASSRGGGPQGYF	TGTGCCAGCAGTCGAGGGGGGGGCCCCCAAGGATATTTT
TRBJ2-3	-	TRBV18	TRBD1	CASSRPGGQGGTDTQYF	TGTGCCAGCTCACGACCGGGGGGACAGGGGGGCACAGATACGCAGTATTTT
TRBJ2-5	-	TRBV5-1	TRBD2	CASSYLAGAKETQYF	TGCGCCAGCAGCTACTTAGCGGGAGCTAAAGAGACCCAGTACTTC
TRBJ2-2	few	TRBV9	-	CASSVAREANTGELFF	TGTGCCAGCAGCGTAGCTCGTGAGGCGAACACCGGGGAGCTGTTTTTT
TRBJ2-3	-	TRBV7-2	-	CASSSATGFTDTQYF	TGTGCCAGCAGCTCAGCGACAGGTTTCACAGATACGCAGTATTTT
TRBJ2-1	-	TRBV28	-	CASSYDRPPSYNEQFF	TGTGCCAGCAGCTACGACAGGCCTCCTTCCTACAATGAGCAGTTCTTC
TRBJ2-1	once	TRBV19	-	CASTRVGGYNEQFF	TGTGCCAGTACCAGAGTTGGCGGATACAATGAGCAGTTCTTC
TRBJ2-3	-	TRBV18	TRBD2	CASSPPTSGDTQYF	TGTGCCAGCTCACCCCCGACTAGCGGAGATACGCAGTATTTT
TRBJ1-3	-	TRBV18	-	CASSPPAEAGNTIYF	TGTGCCAGCTCACCCCCCGCAGAAGCTGGAAACACCATATATTTT
TRBJ2-1	-	TRBV14	-	CASSSRSGGSDSYNEQFF	TGTGCCAGCAGCTCCCGGTCGGGCGGGTCGGACTCCTACAATGAGCAGTTCTTC
TRBJ2-7	-	TRBV4-1	-	CASSHSGGMSYEQYF	TGCGCCAGCAGCCACTCGGGGGGCATGTCCTACGAGCAGTACTTC
TRBJ1-4	few	TRBV18	TRBD1	CASSPSGAWTGFATNEKLFF	TGTGCCAGCTCACCAAGTGGGGCATGGACAGGATTTGCAACTAATGAAAAACTGTTTTTT
TRBJ2-2	-	TRBV5-4	TRBD2	CASSSSGGAAGELFF	TGTGCCAGCAGCAGTAGCGGGGGGGCAGCCGGGGAGCTGTTTTTT
TRBJ2-3	-	TRBV10-3	-	CAISEQGRDTQYF	TGTGCCATCAGTGAGCAGGGTAGAGATACGCAGTATTTT
TRBJ1-1	-	TRBV5-4	TRBD1	CASSSTGTGSNTEAFF	TGTGCCAGCAGCTCAACCGGGACAGGGTCGAACACTGAAGCTTTCTTT
TRBJ2-1	-	TRBV7-4	TRBD2	CASSLGERECIPYNEQFF	TGTGCCAGCAGCTTAGGCGAGCGGGAGTGTATACCATACAATGAGCAGTTCTTC
TRBJ2-1	-	TRBV18	-	CASSPRGEGEQFF	TGTGCCAGCTCACCACGGGGGGAAGGTGAGCAGTTCTTC
TRBJ2-2	-	TRBV29-1	-	CSARENTGELFF	TGCAGCGCGAGAGAGAACACCGGGGAGCTGTTTTTT
TRBJ1-6	-	TRBV6-5	-	CASSYSGPGGSPLHF	TGTGCCAGCAGTTACTCAGGGCCGGGGGGTTCACCCCTCCACTTT
TRBJ1-5	-	TRBV11-2	-	CASSRGHFRDQPQHF	TGTGCCAGCAGCCGGGGACACTTCCGTGATCAGCCCCAGCATTTT
TRBJ1-4	-	TRBV2	-	CASSGQAINEKLFF	TGTGCCAGCAGTGGACAGGCGATTAATGAAAAACTGTTTTTT
TRBJ2-1	-	TRBV5-1	-	CASSFWRASSYNEQFF	TGCGCCAGCAGCTTTTGGCGGGCGAGCTCCTACAATGAGCAGTTCTTC
TRBJ1-5	-	TRBV28	TRBD1	CASSPRRQGGNQPQHF	TGTGCCAGCAGTCCCAGGCGGCAGGGGGGCAATCAGCCCCAGCATTTT
TRBJ1-1	-	TRBV4-1	TRBD1	CASSQRDRDYTEAFF	TGCGCCAGCAGCCAACGGGACAGAGATTACACTGAAGCTTTCTTT
TRBJ2-1	-	TRBV20-1	TRBD2	CSASSSGGAYNEQFF	TGCAGTGCTAGTTCTAGCGGGGGGGCCTACAATGAGCAGTTCTTC